Listed below are T cell receptor beta chains from one sample, sequenced in a study of CD8 T cells in ankylosing spondylitis. MiXCR was run by TCRdb on the 5' RACE reads, yielding one entry per CDR3 protein. The table shows 130,000 or so distinct CDR3 sequences, with over 6.5% occurring only once. What was sequenced was blood, either unsorted or a sorted T cell fraction (not recorded which). These TCRs come from a male donor with ankylosing spondylitis or in good health (not recorded which). Both conserved end residues are part of each CDR3. Each record gives: clone size, D gene, J gene, V gene, CDR3 length, CDR3 DNA, CDR3 protein. A D gene is named only where the DNA matches it firmly. Not every row has a clone size; where given, it reads once, few, many or a size class.

many TRBD1 TRBJ1-5 TRBV25-1 15 TGTGCCAGCAGGGGGACAGGAGAAGGCAATCAGCCCCAGCATTTT CASRGTGEGNQPQHF
many . TRBJ2-3 TRBV12-3/TRBV12-4 15 TGTGCCAGCAGTTTAGAAAAAGGCATCACAGATACGCAGTATTTT CASSLEKGITDTQYF
. . TRBJ1-1 TRBV7-3 13 TGTGCCAGCAGCCCGATGCGGTCCACTGAAGCTTTCTTT CASSPMRSTEAFF
many . TRBJ2-1 TRBV20-1 15 TGCAGTGCTAGAGGTCAGACAGTCACCTACAATGAGCAGTTCTTC CSARGQTVTYNEQFF
. TRBD1 TRBJ2-6 TRBV5-1 18 TGCGCCAGCAGCCGGTGGGACAGGGTTGTCTCTGGGGCCAACGTCCTGACTTTC CASSRWDRVVSGANVLTF
many TRBD2 TRBJ2-2 TRBV6-5 17 TGTGCCAGCAGTTACCTCAAACTAGCGGGCCACACCGGGGAGCTGTTTTTT CASSYLKLAGHTGELFF
many TRBD2 TRBJ2-3 TRBV27 15 TGTGCCAGCATCCCGACTAGCGGGGGCACAGATACGCAGTATTTT CASIPTSGGTDTQYF
many . TRBJ1-2 TRBV10-2 14 TGCGCCAGCAGTGAGTCGAAGGGAAACTATGGCTACACCTTC CASSESKGNYGYTF
. . TRBJ2-5 TRBV20-1 13 TGCAGTGCTAGTTCGGGGCCCACAGAGACCCAGTACTTC CSASSGPTETQYF
many . TRBJ1-6 TRBV20-1 15 TGCAGTGCTAAAGACAGGAGCTCCTATAATTCACCCCTCCACTTT CSAKDRSSYNSPLHF
many . TRBJ2-7 TRBV12-3/TRBV12-4 13 TGTGCCAGCAGTTTTGGGGGGCTGCGCGAGCAGTACTTC CASSFGGLREQYF
many TRBD2 TRBJ2-1 TRBV20-1 12 TGCAGTGCCCCGATAGCGGGCCATGAGCAGTTCTTC CSAPIAGHEQFF
many TRBD1 TRBJ2-1 TRBV27 16 TGTGCCAGCACACGCCTGGGGACAGGGGACGCGGGTGAGCAGTTCTTC CASTRLGTGDAGEQFF
many TRBD2 TRBJ2-7 TRBV28 14 TGTGCCAGCAGTTACTCTAGCGGCCCCTACGAGCAGTACTTC CASSYSSGPYEQYF
many TRBD1 TRBJ2-7 TRBV20-1 14 TGCAGTGCGGAACTGACAGGGGATCCCTACGAGCAGTACTTC CSAELTGDPYEQYF